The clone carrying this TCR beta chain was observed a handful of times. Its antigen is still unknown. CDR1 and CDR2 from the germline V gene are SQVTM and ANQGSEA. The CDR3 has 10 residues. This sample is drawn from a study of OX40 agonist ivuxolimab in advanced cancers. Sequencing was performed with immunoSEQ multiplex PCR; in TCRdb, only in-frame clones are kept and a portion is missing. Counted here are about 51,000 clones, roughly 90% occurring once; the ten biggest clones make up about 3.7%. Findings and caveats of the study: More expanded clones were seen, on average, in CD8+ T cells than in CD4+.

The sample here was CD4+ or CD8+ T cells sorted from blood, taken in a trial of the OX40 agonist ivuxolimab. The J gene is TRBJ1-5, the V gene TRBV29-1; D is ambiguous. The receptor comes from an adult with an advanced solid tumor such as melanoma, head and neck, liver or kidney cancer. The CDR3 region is CTHGNQPQHF. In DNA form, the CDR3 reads TGCACCCACGGGAATCAGCCCCAGCATTTT. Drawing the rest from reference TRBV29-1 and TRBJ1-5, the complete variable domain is SAVISQKPSRDICQRGTSLTIQCQVDSQVTMMFWYRQQPGQSLTLIATANQGSEATYESGFVIDKFPISRPNLTFSTLTVSNMSPEDSSIYLCTHGNQPQHFGDGTRLSIL.